This TCR beta chain came from a study of shared clonotypes between healthy human individuals. Trimming cost V 4 bases and J 4 bases, with 14 bases left between them. The CDR3 loop spans 15 amino acids. Germline CDR1 is SGDLS and CDR2 is YYNGEE. This clone was seen just once. The method was immunoSEQ multiplex PCR; TCRdb's version includes in-frame clones alone and lacks a portion of them. The sample records about 640,000 clones, 72% being singletons. The sequencing sample was made of memory CD4+ T cells sorted from blood. Documented subset: CD45RA-negative fraction. The sequence derives from a woman younger than 45 in good health. J is TRBJ1-4 and V is TRBV9; D gene unclear. CDR3 sequence (DNA): TGTGCCAGCAGCCCTCGCCCGGCGGTTAATGAAAAACTGTTTTTT. Its protein is CASSPRPAVNEKLFF.